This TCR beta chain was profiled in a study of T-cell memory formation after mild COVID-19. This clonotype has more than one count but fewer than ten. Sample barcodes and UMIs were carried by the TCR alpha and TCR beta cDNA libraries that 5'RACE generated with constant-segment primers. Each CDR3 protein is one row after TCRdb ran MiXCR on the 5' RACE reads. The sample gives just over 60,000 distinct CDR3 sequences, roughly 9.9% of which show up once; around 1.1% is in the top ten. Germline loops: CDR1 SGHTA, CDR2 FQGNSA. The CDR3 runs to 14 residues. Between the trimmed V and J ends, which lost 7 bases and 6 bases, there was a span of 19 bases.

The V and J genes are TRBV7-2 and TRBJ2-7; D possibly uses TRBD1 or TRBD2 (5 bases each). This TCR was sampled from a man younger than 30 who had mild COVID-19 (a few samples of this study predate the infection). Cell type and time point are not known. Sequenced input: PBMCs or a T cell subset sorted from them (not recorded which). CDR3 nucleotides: TGTGCCAGCACCATGGGGACCACCTTCGGCGAGCAGTACTTC. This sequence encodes CASTMGTTFGEQYF.